Below, one T cell receptor (beta chain) is given with its context. The sample comes from a study of cytomegalovirus exposure and HLA in healthy donors. In the PCR, 60 Vbeta and 13 Jbeta primers were used. This table comes from immunoSEQ multiplex PCR, and its TCRdb copy is limited to in-frame clones, with some not included. The repertoire consists of under 150,000 clones, with 70% to 90% occurring once and the leading ten covering roughly 1.8%. Sequenced: PBMCs. The source of this sequence is a boy younger than 18 in good health and CMV-seronegative.

The CDR3 spells CASSQEGGGNYGYTF. DNA for the CDR3: TGCGCCAGCAGCCAAGAAGGGGGCGGTAACTATGGCTACACCTTC. The rearrangement joins TRBV4-1 to TRBJ1-2; 7 bases align to TRBD1. The CDR3 totals 15 residues. Germline assignment: CDR1 MGHRA and CDR2 YSYEKL. V trimming: 0 bases; J trimming: 1 base; junction bases outside the gene matches: 2.